Below, 18 T cell receptor beta chains from the same sample are listed, as sequenced in a study of breast tumors, draining lymph nodes, adjacent tissues. TCRdb re-analysed the multiplex PCR reads in MiXCR, keeping a single row per CDR3 protein. The sample has approximately 230,000 distinct CDR3 sequences, less than 35% seen once; the top ten hold approximately 3.3%. The lymph nodes were axillary draining lymph nodes from breast cancer patients. Sequenced input: axillary lymph node tissue. These receptors came from a female donor with breast cancer. Some clones in this sample may be carry-over from other donors' samples.

With respect to this clonotype: Since a much larger clone is just one base distant, this may be a read error. This chain connects TRBV7-9 to TRBJ2-5; D is unclear. This CDR3 contains 15 residues. From germline, CDR1 is SEHNR and CDR2 FQNEAQ (reference sequence). CDR3: CASSWVVGSQETQHF. In DNA form, the CDR3 reads TGTGCCAGCAGCTGGGTCGTTGGTAGCCAAGAGACCCAGCACTTC. Filled out from reference TRBV7-9 and TRBJ2-5, the complete variable domain reads DTGVSQNPRHKITKRGQNVTFRCDPISEHNRLYWYRQTLGQGPEFLTYFQNEAQLEKSRLLSDRFSAERPKGSFSTLEIQRTEQGDSAMYLCASSWVVGSQETQHFGPGTRLLVL.

This clonotype has at least ten counts. The CDR3 DNA sequence: TGTGCCAGCAGCCAACAGCTCACAGATACGCAGTATTTT. It specifies CASSQQLTDTQYF. V and J are TRBV14 and TRBJ2-3; D is uncertain. Trimming took 2 bases from V and 2 from J, leaving 5 bases between them. This CDR3 is built from 13 residues. Germline CDR1 reads SGHDN; CDR2 reads FVKESK.

This clonotype occurred a few times. This could be a read error, since a much larger clone is one nucleotide away. The J gene is TRBJ2-1, the V gene TRBV20-1, with 7 bases matching TRBD2. Germline V CDR1 and CDR2: DFQATT, SNEGSKA (reference sequence). The CDR3 consists of 15 residues. V lost 0 bases, J lost 6 bases, and 8 bases stayed unmatched. The CDR3 loop is CSARDAQRDSNEQFF. The CDR3 DNA is TGCAGTGCTAGAGATGCCCAGCGGGACTCCAATGAGCAGTTCTTC.

This clonotype was seen many times. The chain joins TRBV12-3 or TRBV12-4 to TRBJ2-2, with D hard to call. The CDR3 runs to 13 residues. Trimming shortened V by 0 bases and J by 6 bases, and 5 bases separated the two germline ends. The DNA of the CDR3 is TGTGCCAGCAGTTTAGCCCCGGCCGGGGAGCTGTTTTTT. Its protein product is CASSLAPAGELFF.

There are many counts of this clonotype. This rearrangement joins TRBV2 to TRBJ2-5; unclear D gene. Trimming left V 4 bases short and J 2 bases short, with 11 bases between. This CDR3 comprises 14 residues. Germline values: CDR1 SNHLY, CDR2 FYNNEI. CDR3 amino acids: CASSVLAKQETQYF. DNA of the CDR3: TGTGCCAGCAGTGTTTTAGCAAAACAAGAGACCCAGTACTTC.

This clonotype was detected ten times or more. The CDR3 loop reads CASTPGQNYNSPLHF. The CDR3 bases are TGTGCCAGCACTCCCGGACAGAACTATAATTCACCCCTCCACTTT. The chain joins TRBV9 to TRBJ1-6; tentative D call: TRBD1 (6 bases). Trimming removed 6 bases at V and 3 bases at J, with 13 bases between. This CDR3 region has 15 residues. The germline V gene has CDR1 SGDLS and CDR2 YYNGEE. Variable domain in full (rest from reference TRBV9 and TRBJ1-6): DSGVTQTPKHLITATGQRVTLRCSPRSGDLSVYWYQQSLDQGLQFLIQYYNGEERAKGNILERFSAQQFPDLHSELNLSSLELGDSALYFCASTPGQNYNSPLHFGNGTRLTVT.

This clonotype has ten or more counts. The CDR3 DNA follows: TGTGCCAGCACCCCTAGAGGGCGGGGGACAGATACGCAGTATTTT. Its protein is CASTPRGRGTDTQYF. The genes are TRBV12-3 or TRBV12-4 and TRBJ2-3; 7 bases are shared with TRBD2. The CDR3 covers 15 residues. Unmatched junction bases numbered 10, after V lost 7 bases and J lost 3 bases.

The sample holds many counts of this clonotype. The CDR3 is CASSSDIAQEKLFF. CDR3 DNA: TGTGCCAGCAGCTCGGACATCGCCCAGGAAAAACTGTTTTTT. The rearrangement links TRBV7-9 to TRBJ1-4, with a possible D match to TRBD1 (5 bases). The CDR3 has 14 residues. In germline, CDR1 is SEHNR, CDR2 FQNEAQ (reference sequence). Trimming took 4 bases from V and 8 from J, leaving 14 bases between them.

The rearrangement links TRBV2 to TRBJ1-2; TRBD1 agrees at 9 bases. The CDR3 has 13 amino acids. The trim removed 4 bases at V and 8 bases at J, leaving 5 bases unmatched. CDR1 is SNHLY and CDR2 is FYNNEI in the germline V gene. The CDR3 region is CASSVGQGTGYTF. CDR3 DNA sequence: TGTGCCAGCAGTGTCGGACAGGGGACAGGCTACACCTTC. Drawing the rest from reference TRBV2 and TRBJ1-2, the complete variable domain is EPEVTQTPSHQVTQMGQEVILRCVPISNHLYFYWYRQILGQKVEFLVSFYNNEISEKSEIFDDQFSVERPDGSNFTLKIRSTKLEDSAMYFCASSVGQGTGYTFGSGTRLTVV.

This clonotype occurred many times. The chain combines TRBV7-8 with TRBJ2-5; possible D gene TRBD2, 5 bases. V was cut by 4 bases and J by 1 base, with 16 bases left in between. The CDR3 has 16 amino acids. Germline V gene data show CDR1 as SGHVS and CDR2 as FQNEAQ. CDR3 sequence: CASSSTLAGVQETQYF. CDR3 DNA: TGTGCCAGCAGCTCCACGCTAGCCGGGGTCCAAGAGACCCAGTACTTC.

This clonotype was counted ten times or more. The chain uses TRBV11-2 and TRBJ2-2; 7 bases line up with TRBD2. The junction had 5 bases not matched to a gene; V was cut back by 1 base and J by 3 bases. The CDR3 consists of 16 residues. The germline CDR1 and CDR2 sequences are SGHAT and FQNNGV. In DNA form, the CDR3 reads TGTGCCAGCAGCTTAGTTGGGGAGGGCTACACCGGGGAGCTGTTTTTT. Residues: CASSLVGEGYTGELFF. The complete variable domain, with remaining parts taken from reference TRBV11-2 and TRBJ2-2, reads EAGVAQSPRYKIIEKRQSVAFWCNPISGHATLYWYQQILGQGPKLLIQFQNNGVVDDSQLPKDRFSAERLKGVDSTLKIQPAKLEDSAVYLCASSLVGEGYTGELFFGEGSRLTVL.

For this clonotype: This likely comes from a read error, as the CDR3 has no conserved phenylalanine or tryptophan at its end. The V gene is TRBV6-5, the J gene TRBJ2-6; D uncertain. V was pared by 2 bases and J by 0 bases, with 8 bases between. The CDR3 loop spans 16 amino acids. CDR1 and CDR2 from the germline V gene are MNHEY and SVGAGI. CDR3 sequence (DNA): TGTGCCAGCAGTTACGGGTTGTTCTCTGGGGCCAACGTCCTGACTGAC. Its translation is CASSYGLFSGANVLTD.

This clonotype was seen ten or more times. This chain uses TRBV7-8 with TRBJ2-1, with 9 bases that match TRBD2. Germline trimming cut 3 bases from V and 0 bases from J; bases unmatched to any gene: 15. Per the germline V gene, CDR1 is SGHVS and CDR2 is FQNEAQ. This CDR3 comprises 20 residues. The CDR3: CASSFPRVSGGPRSYNEQFF. The CDR3 DNA sequence: TGTGCCAGCAGCTTCCCGAGGGTTAGCGGGGGCCCCCGCTCCTACAATGAGCAGTTCTTC.

This clonotype was recorded many times. The CDR3 nucleotides read TGTGCCAGCAGCCCCGGTGGGTCGAGCTCCTACGAGCAGTACTTC. Protein sequence: CASSPGGSSSYEQYF. The chain recombines TRBV7-2 with TRBJ2-7, with D hard to call. The V gene's germline CDR1 is SGHTA and CDR2 FQGNSA. This CDR3 contains 15 residues. Deletions cut 5 bases from V and 0 bases from J, with 14 bases between.

This clonotype has ten or more counts. V usage is TRBV5-1 and J usage is TRBJ2-2; D not resolved. Germline CDR1 reads SGHRS; CDR2 reads YFSETQ. CDR3 length equals 15 residues. V was shortened by 4 bases and J by 1 base, with 11 bases between the two germline ends. CDR3 bases: TGCGCCAGCAGCCTCTTTGGCGGGAACACCGGGGAGCTGTTTTTT. It translates to CASSLFGGNTGELFF.

In this sample, this clonotype turned up many times. The CDR3 sequence: CASSQGGSGGETQYF. The CDR3 DNA follows: TGTGCCAGCAGCCAAGGAGGGTCCGGGGGAGAGACCCAGTACTTC. This chain joins TRBV3-1 and TRBJ2-5, with D possibly TRBD2 on 6 matching bases. The CDR3 has 15 residues. Between the trimmed V and J ends, which lost 1 base and 4 bases, there was a span of 13 bases. Germline V gives CDR1 LGHDT, CDR2 YNNKEL (reference sequence).

The rearrangement links TRBV19 to TRBJ2-1; 11 nucleotides agree with TRBD2. V shed 3 bases, J shed 7 bases, and the junction held 5 bases outside the gene matches. The CDR3 spans 15 residues. Germline V lookup: CDR1 LNHDA, CDR2 SQIVND (reference sequence). CDR3 sequence reads: CASSISGGAGNEQFF. As DNA, the CDR3 is TGTGCCAGTAGTATTAGCGGGGGGGCCGGGAATGAGCAGTTCTTC.

This chain links TRBV20-1 with TRBJ1-6, with 12 bases matching TRBD1. Germline assignment: CDR1 DFQATT and CDR2 SNEGSKA (reference sequence). V lost 3 bases, J lost 6 bases, and 6 bases stayed unmatched. The CDR3 contains 16 residues. The CDR3 loop reads CSARKPGQGANSPLHF. CDR3 bases: TGCAGTGCTAGGAAGCCGGGACAGGGGGCTAATTCACCCCTCCACTTT.